A selection of T cell receptor beta chains follows, all from one sample in a study of CD8 T cells in Susac syndrome. TCRdb called the immunoSEQ multiplex PCR reads again in MiXCR, with one record for every CDR3 protein. The sample has approximately 190,000 distinct CDR3 sequences, nearly 97% seen once. Material: CD4+ T cells from PBMCs. Receptor source: a human donor with Susac syndrome. Each CDR3 is given with its conserved first and last residue. Each record gives: clone size, D gene, J gene, CDR3 length, V gene, CDR3 protein, CDR3 DNA. The D gene is left open where the match is weak. Size values are once, few and many counts, or a class for expanded clones, and some rows have none.

size: -
D: -
J: TRBJ1-1
length: 14
V: TRBV12-3/TRBV12-4
CDR3: CASSLQSMNTEAFF
DNA: TGTGCCAGCAGCCTACAGTCGATGAACACTGAAGCTTTCTTT

size: -
D: -
J: TRBJ1-3
length: 13
V: TRBV3-1
CDR3: CASSHRQRNTIYF
DNA: TGTGCCAGCAGCCACAGACAAAGGAACACCATATATTTT

size: -
D: TRBD1
J: TRBJ1-2
length: 13
V: TRBV6-2/TRBV6-3
CDR3: CASKIQGASGYTF
DNA: TGTGCCAGCAAGATACAGGGGGCAAGCGGCTACACCTTC

size: -
D: -
J: TRBJ2-1
length: 13
V: TRBV2
CDR3: CASSESWGREQFF
DNA: TGTGCCAGCAGTGAAAGTTGGGGACGTGAGCAGTTCTTC

size: -
D: -
J: TRBJ2-5
length: 16
V: TRBV5-6
CDR3: CASSLETGRRVETQYF
DNA: TGTGCCAGCAGCCTCGAGACGGGGAGAAGAGTAGAGACCCAGTACTTC

size: -
D: TRBD2
J: TRBJ2-1
length: 15
V: TRBV12-3/TRBV12-4
CDR3: CASTRRRGGWNEQFF
DNA: TGTGCCAGCACCCGGAGGCGGGGGGGCTGGAATGAGCAGTTCTTC

size: -
D: -
J: TRBJ2-7
length: 14
V: TRBV20-1
CDR3: CSALGGRVGYEQYF
DNA: TGCAGTGCCCTGGGGGGAAGGGTCGGATACGAGCAGTACTTC

size: -
D: -
J: TRBJ2-5
length: 13
V: TRBV30
CDR3: CAWSYGGRETQYF
DNA: TGTGCCTGGAGTTATGGGGGCCGGGAGACCCAGTACTTC

size: -
D: TRBD1
J: TRBJ1-2
length: 16
V: TRBV12-3/TRBV12-4
CDR3: CASSHSSGTGTIGYTF
DNA: TGTGCCAGCAGTCATTCATCCGGGACAGGGACGATTGGCTACACCTTC

size: -
D: TRBD2
J: TRBJ2-4
length: 17
V: TRBV4-1
CDR3: CASSRLAGEGAKNIQYF
DNA: TGCGCCAGCAGCAGGCTAGCGGGGGAAGGTGCCAAAAACATTCAGTACTTC

size: once
D: TRBD1
J: TRBJ2-5
length: 13
V: TRBV27
CDR3: CASSSTGTETQYF
DNA: TGTGCCTCAAGCTCGACAGGGACGGAGACCCAGTACTTC

size: -
D: -
J: TRBJ2-7
length: 14
V: TRBV5-1
CDR3: CASSLSSGTLEQYF
DNA: TGCGCCAGCAGCTTGTCAAGTGGAACCCTCGAGCAGTACTTC

size: once
D: TRBD2
J: TRBJ2-3
length: 15
V: TRBV4-3
CDR3: CASSQDPRGFDTQYF
DNA: TGCGCCAGCAGCCAAGATCCGCGGGGGTTCGATACGCAGTATTTT

size: -
D: TRBD1
J: TRBJ2-1
length: 17
V: TRBV12-3/TRBV12-4
CDR3: CASSLPNRGRSYNEQFF
DNA: TGTGCCAGCAGTTTGCCTAACAGGGGGCGCTCCTACAATGAGCAGTTCTTC

size: -
D: -
J: TRBJ1-2
length: 13
V: TRBV30
CDR3: CAWSVMGRSGYTF
DNA: TGTGCCTGGAGTGTGATGGGGCGGAGTGGCTACACCTTC

size: -
D: TRBD1
J: TRBJ1-2
length: 13
V: TRBV5-1
CDR3: CASSTRTGNGYTF
DNA: TGCGCCAGCAGCACCCGGACAGGGAATGGCTACACCTTC

size: once
D: TRBD2
J: TRBJ2-1
length: 16
V: TRBV20-1
CDR3: CSASRKLAGLYNEQFF
DNA: TGCAGTGCTAGTAGGAAACTAGCGGGTCTCTACAATGAGCAGTTCTTC

size: -
D: -
J: TRBJ1-1
length: 13
V: TRBV29-1
CDR3: CSVLGPSNTEAFF
DNA: TGCAGCGTTCTCGGGCCGTCGAACACTGAAGCTTTCTTT

size: -
D: -
J: TRBJ1-6
length: 13
V: TRBV20-1
CDR3: CSASEGWNSPLHF
DNA: TGCAGTGCTAGCGAGGGGTGGAATTCACCCCTCCACTTT

size: once
D: -
J: TRBJ1-2
length: 14
V: TRBV24-1
CDR3: CATSDNRRTDGYTF
DNA: TGTGCCACCAGTGATAACAGGAGGACCGATGGCTACACCTTC

size: -
D: TRBD1
J: TRBJ2-7
length: 17
V: TRBV4-1
CDR3: CASSQDLMAGGRYEQYF
DNA: TGCGCCAGCAGCCAAGATTTGATGGCAGGGGGCCGCTACGAGCAGTACTTC

size: -
D: TRBD2
J: TRBJ2-1
length: 14
V: TRBV6-2/TRBV6-3
CDR3: CASYSSGGFNEQFF
DNA: TGTGCCAGCTACTCTAGCGGGGGGTTTAATGAGCAGTTCTTC

size: once
D: -
J: TRBJ2-7
length: 14
V: TRBV3-1
CDR3: CASSQGVSAYEQYF
DNA: TGTGCCAGCAGCCAAGGGGTTAGCGCCTACGAGCAGTACTTC

size: -
D: -
J: TRBJ1-6
length: 12
V: TRBV7-2
CDR3: CASSSNNSPLHF
DNA: TGTGCCAGCAGTTCAAATAATTCACCCCTCCACTTT

size: -
D: TRBD2
J: TRBJ2-1
length: 14
V: TRBV25-1
CDR3: CASGKELAGNEQFF
DNA: TGTGCCAGCGGCAAGGAACTAGCGGGCAATGAGCAGTTCTTC

size: -
D: TRBD1
J: TRBJ1-1
length: 13
V: TRBV12-3/TRBV12-4
CDR3: CASSTHRGTEAFF
DNA: TGTGCCAGCAGTACACACAGGGGCACTGAAGCTTTCTTT

size: -
D: -
J: TRBJ2-1
length: 12
V: TRBV10-3
CDR3: CAISEQGNEQFF
DNA: TGTGCCATCAGTGAACAGGGAAATGAGCAGTTCTTC

size: -
D: -
J: TRBJ1-3
length: 12
V: TRBV30
CDR3: CAWTFSGNTIYF
DNA: TGTGCCTGGACTTTCTCTGGAAACACCATATATTTT

size: -
D: TRBD1
J: TRBJ2-1
length: 16
V: TRBV7-2
CDR3: CASSLAPGQAGHEQFF
DNA: TGTGCCAGCAGCTTAGCTCCTGGACAGGCCGGGCATGAGCAGTTCTTC

size: once
D: -
J: TRBJ1-2
length: 12
V: TRBV20-1
CDR3: CSARGQGKGYTF
DNA: TGCAGTGCTAGAGGGCAGGGGAAGGGCTACACCTTC

size: -
D: TRBD2
J: TRBJ2-5
length: 15
V: TRBV10-3
CDR3: CAISSGGMNQETQYF
DNA: TGTGCCATCAGTAGCGGGGGGATGAACCAAGAGACCCAGTACTTC

size: -
D: TRBD2
J: TRBJ2-5
length: 16
V: TRBV2
CDR3: CASSEGIAGDQETQYF
DNA: TGTGCCAGCAGTGAAGGAATAGCGGGGGACCAAGAGACCCAGTACTTC

size: once
D: -
J: TRBJ1-4
length: 15
V: TRBV2
CDR3: CASSEDRTTNEKLFF
DNA: TGTGCCAGCAGTGAAGACCGAACAACTAATGAAAAACTGTTTTTT

size: -
D: TRBD2
J: TRBJ2-7
length: 16
V: TRBV15
CDR3: CATSRPRGGALREQYF
DNA: TGTGCCACCAGCAGGCCCCGGGGAGGGGCCCTTAGGGAGCAGTACTTC

size: -
D: -
J: TRBJ2-7
length: 14
V: TRBV5-4
CDR3: CASSKVGARNEQYF
DNA: TGTGCCAGCAGTAAAGTGGGGGCTCGGAACGAGCAGTACTTC

size: -
D: TRBD1
J: TRBJ2-1
length: 13
V: TRBV24-1
CDR3: CATSESRDREQFF
DNA: TGTGCCACCAGTGAAAGCCGGGACAGGGAGCAGTTCTTC

size: -
D: -
J: TRBJ2-7
length: 11
V: TRBV29-1
CDR3: CSVGGGDEQYF
DNA: TGCAGCGTTGGTGGAGGGGACGAGCAGTACTTC

size: -
D: -
J: TRBJ2-3
length: 13
V: TRBV4-1
CDR3: CASRAGNTDTQYF
DNA: TGCGCCAGCAGAGCCGGAAACACAGATACGCAGTATTTT

size: -
D: TRBD1
J: TRBJ2-2
length: 14
V: TRBV12-3/TRBV12-4
CDR3: CASTEYRGSGELFF
DNA: TGTGCCAGCACCGAATACAGGGGATCGGGGGAGCTGTTTTTT

size: -
D: TRBD1
J: TRBJ1-2
length: 14
V: TRBV19
CDR3: CASQRGQVTYGYTF
DNA: TGTGCCAGTCAAAGGGGACAGGTGACCTATGGCTACACCTTC

size: -
D: TRBD1
J: TRBJ2-2
length: 18
V: TRBV9
CDR3: CASSVGPGTGSATGELFF
DNA: TGTGCCAGCAGCGTGGGCCCCGGGACAGGGAGCGCCACCGGGGAGCTGTTTTTT

size: -
D: TRBD2
J: TRBJ2-3
length: 16
V: TRBV5-4
CDR3: CASSYPSGGGTDTQYF
DNA: TGTGCCAGCAGCTACCCTAGCGGGGGGGGTACAGATACGCAGTATTTT

size: once
D: -
J: TRBJ1-5
length: 14
V: TRBV19
CDR3: CASSMGQGHQPQHF
DNA: TGTGCCAGTAGTATGGGCCAAGGGCATCAGCCCCAGCATTTT

size: -
D: -
J: TRBJ2-1
length: 14
V: TRBV14
CDR3: CASSRGKSYNEQFF
DNA: TGTGCCAGCAGCAGGGGGAAATCCTACAATGAGCAGTTCTTC

size: -
D: -
J: TRBJ1-2
length: 13
V: TRBV2
CDR3: CASSAYGGDGYTF
DNA: TGTGCCAGCAGTGCGTACGGGGGGGATGGCTACACCTTC

size: -
D: TRBD1
J: TRBJ2-1
length: 16
V: TRBV15
CDR3: CATSRDGQGILNEQFF
DNA: TGTGCCACCAGCAGAGACGGACAGGGGATTCTCAATGAGCAGTTCTTC

size: -
D: TRBD2
J: TRBJ2-7
length: 14
V: TRBV4-2
CDR3: CASKRLAGMDEQYF
DNA: TGTGCCAGCAAAAGACTAGCGGGGATGGACGAGCAGTACTTC

size: -
D: -
J: TRBJ2-4
length: 14
V: TRBV28
CDR3: CASSLGVTKNIQYF
DNA: TGTGCCAGCAGTTTGGGAGTAACCAAAAACATTCAGTACTTC

size: -
D: -
J: TRBJ1-2
length: 14
V: TRBV20-1
CDR3: CSARDRRGAGGYTF
DNA: TGCAGTGCTAGAGATCGACGGGGGGCTGGAGGCTACACCTTC

size: -
D: -
J: TRBJ2-1
length: 13
V: TRBV7-2
CDR3: CASSSDRTHEQFF
DNA: TGTGCCAGCAGCTCCGACAGGACCCATGAGCAGTTCTTC

size: few
D: -
J: TRBJ2-5
length: 14
V: TRBV20-1
CDR3: CSARRAGVSETQYF
DNA: TGCAGTGCTAGAAGGGCAGGGGTCAGCGAGACCCAGTACTTC

size: few
D: -
J: TRBJ1-6
length: 14
V: TRBV6-5
CDR3: CASSYGGPSYPLHF
DNA: TGTGCCAGCAGTTACGGGGGACCGAGCTATCCCCTCCACTTT

size: -
D: TRBD2
J: TRBJ2-1
length: 17
V: TRBV12-3/TRBV12-4
CDR3: CASSLSLAGVGHNEQFF
DNA: TGTGCCAGCAGTTTGAGTCTAGCGGGGGTCGGCCACAATGAGCAGTTCTTC

size: -
D: TRBD1
J: TRBJ1-2
length: 14
V: TRBV7-9
CDR3: CASSLPGQFYGYTF
DNA: TGTGCCAGCAGCTTACCGGGACAGTTCTATGGCTACACCTTC

size: -
D: -
J: TRBJ2-1
length: 15
V: TRBV5-1
CDR3: CASSSDGGVYNEQFF
DNA: TGCGCCAGCAGCTCTGACGGGGGCGTCTACAATGAGCAGTTCTTC

size: -
D: -
J: TRBJ1-2
length: 12
V: TRBV12-3/TRBV12-4
CDR3: CASQRSTYGYTF
DNA: TGTGCCAGCCAAAGGTCAACCTATGGCTACACCTTC

size: -
D: -
J: TRBJ2-4
length: 14
V: TRBV19
CDR3: CASSIQVSGNIQYF
DNA: TGTGCCAGTAGTATTCAGGTGTCGGGGAACATTCAGTACTTC

size: -
D: -
J: TRBJ2-6
length: 16
V: TRBV18
CDR3: CASSPVTTSGANVLTF
DNA: TGTGCCAGCTCACCCGTGACAACCTCTGGGGCCAACGTCCTGACTTTC

size: -
D: -
J: TRBJ1-5
length: 16
V: TRBV4-2
CDR3: CASSPSENTDNQPQHF
DNA: TGTGCCAGCAGCCCAAGTGAGAATACAGACAATCAGCCCCAGCATTTT

size: -
D: -
J: TRBJ1-5
length: 12
V: TRBV18
CDR3: CASSRINQPQHF
DNA: TGTGCCAGCTCACGTATCAATCAGCCCCAGCATTTT